This entry features one T cell receptor (beta chain) sequence. Its target is not known. The study ran the assay at deep level. The repertoire was sequenced with immunoSEQ multiplex PCR; TCRdb's copy has only in-frame clones and lacks some. The table has 2 million to 2.5 million clones, more than 85% seen once; the top ten hold about 0.39%. The data stem from a study of shared clonotypes between healthy human individuals. About the study: The study used three CD4 naive, three CD4 memory, two CD8 naive and one CD8 memory plate per donor.

Findings and limits, study-wide: Unshared clonotypes carried lower generation probabilities than those common to all four donors. Sharing across four donors was highest in naive CD4 (around 5%) and lowest in memory CD8 (around 0.4%).

Germline trimming cut 3 bases from V and 0 bases from J; bases unmatched to any gene: 6. The CDR3 is made up of 16 amino acids. Looked up from germline, CDR1 is MNHEY and CDR2 is SMNVEV (reference sequence). The sequence was collected from a man aged 18 to 30 in good health. Some clones in this sample may be carry-over from other donors' samples. Sequencing input: naive CD4+ T cells from PBMCs. Specified subset: CD45RA+ positively selected. V usage is TRBV27 and J usage is TRBJ2-7; TRBD1 aligns across 9 bases. CDR3 in DNA: TGTGCCAGCAGTTTGTCTCGACAGGGGGACTCCTACGAGCAGTACTTC. Protein product: CASSLSRQGDSYEQYF.